This TCR beta chain was captured in a study of T-cell memory formation after mild COVID-19 (dated by TCRdb to the early 2020s). In terms of the full investigation: Most TCR sequence clusters were specific to one of the two donors. The cohort was made up of two young adult volunteers, one female and one male, who were previously healthy. In two donors, T-cell clones that expanded and contracted after mild COVID-19 were followed by sequencing TCRalpha and TCRbeta repertoires longitudinally.

Overall study outcomes, separate from this receptor: The detection of some responding clones in pre-infection memory suggests that pre-existing cross-reactive memory T cells joined the SARS-CoV-2 response. Whether the second-wave clones peaking on day 37 were SARS-CoV-2 specific was not confirmed. The study included only two mild cases, and larger cohorts that include severe cases with pre-infection samples were judged to be necessary. Contracting CD4+ clones turned up mainly in the CM and EM memory subsets, whereas EMRA was where CD8+ clones were enriched. Balanced CD4/CD8 phenotypes were observed for clones contracting from day 15 to 85, whereas a bias towards CD4+ was observed for a second wave of clones expanding from day 15 to 37.

PBMCs were isolated by Ficoll-Paque density gradient centrifugation. The CDR3 runs 15 amino acids, cysteine and phenylalanine included. The entry retains the CDR3 DNA only, 45 bases that are in frame from base 1. According to the germline V gene (reference sequence), CDR1 reads LGHDT and CDR2 reads YNNKEL. Trimming leaves V shorter by 3 bases and J shorter by 4 bases, with the junction holding 4 bases beyond the gene matches. The table lists this clonotype with many counts. Which antigen it targets is not known. Per-base qualities were not stored, and no clone one base away is much larger. The sample was run on an Illumina NovaSeq 6000. Using 5'RACE with constant-segment primers, TCRalpha and TCRbeta cDNA libraries were constructed, with sample barcodes and unique molecular identifiers added in the process. Trizol reagent was used to extract RNA from every sample. Library amplification was performed in two PCR steps, and a second sample barcode and Illumina TruSeq adapters were introduced in the second step. The libraries were sequenced on an Illumina NovaSeq using 2 x 150 bp paired-end reads. Turning to the authors' computational methods: Demultiplexing of reads and collapsing into UMI-guided consensus sequences were performed with migec v1.2.7. Using mixcr v2.1.11, UMI consensuses were aligned to TRA and TRB V and J templates and then assembled into clonotypes. A clonotype was counted as expanded or contracted only when both edgeR and NoisET called the clonotype significant, with the noise models trained on biological replicates. For edgeR calls, a false discovery rate-adjusted p below 0.01 and a log2 fold-change threshold of 1 were applied. As an exploratory analysis of dynamics, PCA with hierarchical clustering was applied to max-normalized trajectories of the 1000 most abundant clonotypes. Separately sequenced CD4+ and CD8+ repertoires were used to assign a CD4 or CD8 phenotype to each responding clone. TCRdb reprocessed the public reads (quality trimming at Q25 with fastp, clone calling with MiXCR) and kept in-frame beta chains. Each entry merges the rows of one CDR3 protein and shows their most common DNA and genes. In this record, the V and J calls reflect TCRdb's handling and not the investigators' own analysis. The sample table holds tens of thousands of distinct CDR3 sequences, of which less than 8% were seen once. The ten largest clonotypes hold 11% to 15% of the sample.

The sequence joins TRBV3-1 to TRBJ2-7, and 12 junctional nucleotides match TRBD1. This sequence was found in an adult woman who had mild COVID-19 (a few samples of this study predate the infection). The sample titles of this study are shuffled in the database, so cell type and time point are left out; the donor was told from shared clones. The sequencing input was PBMCs or a T cell subset sorted from them (not recorded which). The encoded CDR3 is CASSQPGQGAYEQYF. DNA sequence: TGTGCCAGCAGCCAGCCGGGACAGGGGGCGTACGAGCAGTACTTC.